The 18 T cell receptor beta chains presented below share a single source sample, sequenced in a study of vaccination effects on CD4 cells after COVID-19. Antigens of these TCRs are unknown. Investigators separated out CD4+ T cells once 10 days of culture had passed. This table comes from immunoSEQ multiplex PCR, and its TCRdb copy is limited to in-frame clones, with some not included. The sample shows about 70,000 clones, 60% to 80% of them seen only once. The specimen was CD4+ T cells from PBMCs cultured without peptide, collected before COVID-19 vaccination. The receptors stem from a human donor who received a COVID-19 vaccine.

With respect to this clone: This likely comes from a read error, as the CDR3 has no conserved phenylalanine or tryptophan at its end. The DNA is left out, because the CDR3 cannot be placed on it with certainty; the CDR3 is given as TCRdb lists it. The chain uses TRBV7-2 and TRBJ1-2; TRBD1, the D gene given by the table, was not confirmed from the DNA. Germline assignment: CDR1 SGHTA and CDR2 FQGNSA. The CDR3 length is 14 residues, termini included. This CDR3 reads CASSLVVRITGLKV.

The gene calls are TRBV24-1 and TRBJ1-2; D not resolved. The germline V gene has CDR1 KGHDR and CDR2 SFDVKD. Trimming took 4 bases from V and 0 from J, leaving 5 bases between them. This CDR3 is built from 13 residues. CDR3 bases: TGTGCCACCAGTGAACAGCCTAACTATGGCTACACCTTC. Encoded protein: CATSEQPNYGYTF.

The table lists this clone with a few counts. The chain carries TRBV7-3 and TRBJ2-3; 11 nucleotides align to TRBD2. Per the germline V gene, CDR1 is SGHTA and CDR2 is FQGTGA. The junction had 9 bases not matched to a gene; V was cut back by 4 bases and J by 0 bases. CDR3 length equals 18 residues. DNA of the CDR3: TGTGCCAGCAGCTCGGGACTAGCGGAAGGTCCTAGCACAGATACGCAGTATTTT. It codes for CASSSGLAEGPSTDTQYF.

The rearrangement joins TRBV4-3 to TRBJ2-3, with D possibly matching TRBD1 (5 bases). Germline loops: CDR1 LGHNA, CDR2 YSLEER. Trimming pared 5 bases from V and 6 bases from J, leaving 6 bases between. The CDR3 extends over 11 amino acids. Here the CDR3 DNA reads TGCGCCAGCAGCGCAGGGGATACGCAGTATTTT. Translation: CASSAGDTQYF.

This clone turned up a few times. This CDR3 is CAWSETGNSYGYTF. The DNA of the CDR3 is TGTGCCTGGAGTGAGACCGGAAATTCATATGGCTACACCTTC. The J gene is TRBJ1-2, the V gene TRBV30, with no clear D. V shed 1 base and J shed 5 bases, with 14 bases lying between them. This CDR3 has 14 residues. Germline CDR1 GTSNPN, CDR2 SVGIG (reference sequence). The full variable domain, with the rest looked up from reference TRBV30 and TRBJ1-2, is SQTIHQWPATLVQPVGSPLSLECTVEGTSNPNLYWYRQAAGRGLQLLFYSVGIGQISSEVPQNLSASRPQDRQFILSSKKLLLSDSGFYLCAWSETGNSYGYTFGSGTRLTVV.

The V and J genes are TRBV7-9 and TRBJ2-7, with TRBD1 as a possible D gene (5 bases). The CDR3 is made up of 14 amino acids. The germline CDR1 and CDR2 sequences are SEHNR and FQNEAQ (reference sequence). Trimming removed 4 bases from V and 3 bases from J, with 13 bases in between. In DNA, the CDR3 is TGTGCCAGCAGCTCCCGTGCAGGGTTCTACGAGCAGTACGTC. This encodes CASSSRAGFYEQYV.

The CDR3 loop reads CASSRNGLNSPLHF. CDR3 DNA sequence: TGCGCCAGCAGCCGGAACGGTCTGAATTCACCCCTCCACTTT. The V gene is TRBV4-1, the J gene TRBJ1-6, with D hard to call. This CDR3 comprises 14 residues. Germline-derived CDR1 and CDR2 are MGHRA and YSYEKL. V lost 4 bases and J 7 bases, leaving 11 bases between the germline ends.

V gene TRBV2 combines with J gene TRBJ2-5; possibly TRBD2 for D (6 bases). V lost 6 bases and J 2 bases, leaving 13 bases between the germline ends. The CDR3 totals 14 residues. Looked up from germline, CDR1 is SNHLY and CDR2 is FYNNEI. The CDR3 protein is CASSITGGQETQYF. Here the CDR3 DNA reads TGTGCCAGCAGCATAACCGGGGGACAAGAGACCCAGTACTTC.

This chain links TRBV9 with TRBJ2-5; TRBD1 matches 7 bases. Germline V CDR1 and CDR2: SGDLS, YYNGEE. V was clipped by 0 bases and J by 4 bases; unmatched bases: 9. The CDR3 covers 16 residues. CDR3 nucleotides: TGTGCCAGCAGCGTAGCTACAGGGGTCGGGTTAGAGACCCAGTACTTC. Its translation is CASSVATGVGLETQYF. The full variable domain, rest sourced from reference TRBV9 and TRBJ2-5, is DSGVTQTPKHLITATGQRVTLRCSPRSGDLSVYWYQQSLDQGLQFLIQYYNGEERAKGNILERFSAQQFPDLHSELNLSSLELGDSALYFCASSVATGVGLETQYFGPGTRLLVL.

The V and J genes are TRBV24-1 and TRBJ2-3; perhaps TRBD2 as D (5 bases). The CDR3 sequence is 20 residues long. CDR1 KGHDR and CDR2 SFDVKD come from the germline V gene. The V gene lost 0 bases and the J gene lost 4 bases, with 25 bases spanning the gap. CDR3 bases: TGTGCCACCAGTGATTTGCAAATTATCGGTTCGGGGAAGGTAGCAGATACGCAGTATTTT. This codes for CATSDLQIIGSGKVADTQYF.

V gene TRBV5-1 combines with J gene TRBJ1-2, with D uncertain. CDR1 is SGHRS, CDR2 YFSETQ, per germline. V was trimmed by 0 bases and J by 3 bases, leaving 6 bases between them. This CDR3 is 13 amino acids long. The CDR3 DNA is TGCGCCAGCAGCTTGGGGCAGGACTATGGCTACACCTTC. Residues: CASSLGQDYGYTF.

In this sample, this clone turned up many times. This chain uses TRBV9 with TRBJ2-6; D perhaps matches TRBD2 (5 bases). The CDR3 runs 17 residues. V was clipped by 3 bases and J by 1 base, with 14 bases between them. Germline CDR1 SGDLS, CDR2 YYNGEE. CDR3: CASSAAPRGSGANVLTF. CDR3 in DNA: TGTGCCAGCAGCGCCGCCCCTCGGGGTTCTGGGGCCAACGTCCTGACTTTC. Full variable domain (rest looked up from reference TRBV9 and TRBJ2-6): DSGVTQTPKHLITATGQRVTLRCSPRSGDLSVYWYQQSLDQGLQFLIQYYNGEERAKGNILERFSAQQFPDLHSELNLSSLELGDSALYFCASSAAPRGSGANVLTFGAGSRLTVL.

The chain combines TRBV7-2 with TRBJ2-3; D unclear. Deletions cut 1 base from V and 1 base from J, with 6 bases between. The CDR3 sequence is 14 residues long. CDR1 and CDR2 from the germline V gene are SGHTA and FQGNSA. The CDR3: CASSLGAGTDTQYF. The CDR3 nucleotides read TGTGCCAGCAGCTTAGGGGCAGGCACAGATACGCAGTATTTT.

The rearrangement joins TRBV6-1 to TRBJ2-1, with 7 nucleotides matching TRBD1. V lost 3 bases to trimming and J lost 4 bases; unmatched junction nucleotides: 9. This CDR3 region has 16 residues. Looked up from germline, CDR1 is MNHNS and CDR2 is SASEGT. The CDR3 nucleotides are TGTGCCAGCAGTGATCCCGGGACAGCCTATTACAATGAGCAGTTCTTC. Residues: CASSDPGTAYYNEQFF.

This clone was counted a few times. The rearrangement uses TRBV6-6 and TRBJ1-4; D gene uncertain. The CDR3 loop spans 15 amino acids. Germline lookup yields CDR1 MNHNY and CDR2 SVGAGI (reference sequence). The V gene lost 5 bases and the J gene lost 0 bases, with 10 bases spanning the gap. DNA for the CDR3: TGTGCCAGCAGTCTTTACGGAGCAACTAATGAAAAACTGTTTTTT. Its translation is CASSLYGATNEKLFF.

The rearrangement links TRBV6-5 to TRBJ2-1; 9 bases map to TRBD1. Germline CDR1 and CDR2: MNHEY and SVGAGI. The junction had 8 bases not matched to a gene; V was cut back by 4 bases and J by 7 bases. The CDR3 has 15 amino acids. The CDR3 DNA reads TGTGCCAGCAGTTTAACCGGGACAGGGTATAATGAGCAGTTCTTC. It codes for CASSLTGTGYNEQFF.

The chain is built from TRBV7-2 and TRBJ1-2; D gene uncertain. This CDR3 region has 13 residues. Germline V gives CDR1 SGHTA, CDR2 FQGNSA. The V gene lost 1 base and the J gene lost 6 bases, with 9 bases spanning the gap. CDR3 coding DNA: TGTGCCAGCAGCTTAGGGCCTGGAGATGGCTACACCTTC. As protein: CASSLGPGDGYTF.

The rearrangement uses TRBV5-6 and TRBJ1-2; D ambiguous. V was pared by 1 base and J by 8 bases, with 15 bases between. There are 14 residues in the CDR3. CDR1 is SGHDT, CDR2 YYEEEE, per germline. DNA of the CDR3: TGTGCCAGCAGCTTGCGCCAGTCTGTTGAGGGCTACACCTTC. As protein: CASSLRQSVEGYTF.